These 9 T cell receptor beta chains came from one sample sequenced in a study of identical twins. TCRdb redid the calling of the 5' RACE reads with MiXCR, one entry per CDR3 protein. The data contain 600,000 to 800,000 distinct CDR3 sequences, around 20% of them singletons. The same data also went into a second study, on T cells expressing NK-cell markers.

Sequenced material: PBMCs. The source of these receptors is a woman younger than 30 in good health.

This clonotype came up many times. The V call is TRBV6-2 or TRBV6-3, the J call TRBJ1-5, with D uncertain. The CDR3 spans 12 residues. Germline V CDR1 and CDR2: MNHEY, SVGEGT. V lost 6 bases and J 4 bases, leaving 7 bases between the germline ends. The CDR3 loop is CASSPRNQPQHF. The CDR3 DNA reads TGTGCCAGCAGCCCACGGAATCAGCCCCAGCATTTT.

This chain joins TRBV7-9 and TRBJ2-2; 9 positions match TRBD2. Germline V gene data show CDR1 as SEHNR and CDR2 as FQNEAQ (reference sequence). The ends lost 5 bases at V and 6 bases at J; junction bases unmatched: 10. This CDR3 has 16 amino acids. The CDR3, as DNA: TGTGCCAGCAGCACGATTAGCGGGAGTCTCGCCGGGGAGCTGTTTTTT. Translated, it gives CASSTISGSLAGELFF.

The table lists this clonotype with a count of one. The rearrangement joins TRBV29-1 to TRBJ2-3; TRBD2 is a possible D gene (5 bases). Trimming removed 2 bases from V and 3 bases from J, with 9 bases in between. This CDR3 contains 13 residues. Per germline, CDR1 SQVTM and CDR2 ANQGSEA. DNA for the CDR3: TGCAGCGTTGAAAGTACTAGAACAGATACGCAGTATTTT. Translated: CSVESTRTDTQYF.

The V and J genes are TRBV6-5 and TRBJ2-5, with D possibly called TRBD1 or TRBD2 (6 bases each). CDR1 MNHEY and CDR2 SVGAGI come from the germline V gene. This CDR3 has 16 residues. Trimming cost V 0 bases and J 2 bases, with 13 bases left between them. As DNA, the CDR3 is TGTGCCAGCAGTTACTCGATGAGGGGGGTACAAGAGACCCAGTACTTC. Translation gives CASSYSMRGVQETQYF.

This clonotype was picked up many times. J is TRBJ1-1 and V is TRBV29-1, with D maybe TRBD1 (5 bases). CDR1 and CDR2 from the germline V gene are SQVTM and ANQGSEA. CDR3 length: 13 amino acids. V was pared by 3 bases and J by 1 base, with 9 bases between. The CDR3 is CSVDQGWNTEAFF. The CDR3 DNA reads TGCAGCGTTGATCAGGGTTGGAACACTGAAGCTTTCTTT.

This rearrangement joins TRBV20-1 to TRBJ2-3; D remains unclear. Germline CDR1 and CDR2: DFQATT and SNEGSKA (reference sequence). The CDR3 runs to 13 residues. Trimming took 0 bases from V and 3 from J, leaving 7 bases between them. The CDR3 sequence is CSARDRMTDTQYF. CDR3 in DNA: TGCAGTGCTAGAGATAGAATGACAGATACGCAGTATTTT.

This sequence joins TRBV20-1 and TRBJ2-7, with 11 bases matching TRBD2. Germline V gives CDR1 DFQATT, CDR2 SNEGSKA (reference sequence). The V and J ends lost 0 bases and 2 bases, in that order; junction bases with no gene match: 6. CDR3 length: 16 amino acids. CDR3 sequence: CSARDASGRPAYEQYF. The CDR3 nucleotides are TGCAGTGCTAGAGACGCTAGCGGGAGGCCAGCCTACGAGCAGTACTTC.

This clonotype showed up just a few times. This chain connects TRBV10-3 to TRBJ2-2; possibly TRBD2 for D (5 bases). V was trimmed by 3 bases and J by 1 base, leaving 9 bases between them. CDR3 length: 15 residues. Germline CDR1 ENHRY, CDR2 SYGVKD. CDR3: CAISDYGGNTGELFF. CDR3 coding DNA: TGTGCCATCAGTGACTACGGAGGGAACACCGGGGAGCTGTTTTTT.

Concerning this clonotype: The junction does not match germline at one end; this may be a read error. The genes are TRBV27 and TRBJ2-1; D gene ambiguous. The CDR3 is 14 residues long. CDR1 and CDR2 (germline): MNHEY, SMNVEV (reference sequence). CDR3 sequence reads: CASSLRSPYNEHFF. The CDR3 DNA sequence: TGTGCCAGCAGTCTCCGGAGCCCCTACAATGAGCACTTCTTC.